There are a few counts of the clone carrying this T cell receptor beta chain. Its antigen is unidentified. This entry belongs to a study of identical twins. General study findings and limits: Fewer insertions marked abundant cord blood beta clonotypes; young adult naive trended weakly, memory not at all. Among monozygotic twins, out-of-frame TCR alpha sharing exceeded what models predicted.

The CDR3 has 15 residues. The J segment lost 7 bases and the V segment lost 10 bases, leaving 14 bases of the junction unmatched. Germline values: CDR1 LGHNA, CDR2 YNFKEQ. Via MiXCR, TCRdb re-called the 5' RACE reads, giving one row per CDR3 protein. The sample records roughly 570,000 distinct CDR3 sequences, just under 10% being singletons. This same sample was also part of a study on yellow fever vaccine responses in identical twins.

The specimen was PBMCs. The TCR comes from a woman in her late teens or twenties in good health. V and J are TRBV4-2 and TRBJ2-1, with 9 bases identical to TRBD2. In DNA form, the CDR3 reads TGTGCCACCCAATTGTATTTGCGGGAGGGTAATGAGCAGTTCTTC. Its protein product is CATQLYLREGNEQFF.